The entry below gives a single T cell receptor (beta chain) sequence along with its context. This entry is derived from a study of blood T cell repertoires in COVID-19. Across the study: T cells, B-cell-depleted T cells, or PBMCs supplied cDNA or gDNA.

Original processing notes: Using reference gene primer amplification, nucleated cell counts were estimated. Method: immunoSEQ multiplex PCR; TCRdb's copy keeps in-frame clones and lacks some. For V, J and clone size, that table is used; D and trimming come from the DNA. Here the sample spans about 73,000 clones, around four fifths being singletons. Trimming took off 5 bases at V and 9 bases at J, with 20 bases between the two ends. The germline gives CDR1 SGHNT, CDR2 YENEEA. The CDR3 is made up of 16 amino acids. The sample comprised peripheral blood. The chain couples TRBV11-3 to TRBJ1-6; no definite D call. This TCR derives from a man older than 75 with active or convalescent COVID-19. The CDR3 here is CASSPRTLGSISPLHF. CDR3 in DNA: TGTGCCAGCAGCCCCCGGACTTTGGGGTCAATTTCACCCCTCCACTTT.